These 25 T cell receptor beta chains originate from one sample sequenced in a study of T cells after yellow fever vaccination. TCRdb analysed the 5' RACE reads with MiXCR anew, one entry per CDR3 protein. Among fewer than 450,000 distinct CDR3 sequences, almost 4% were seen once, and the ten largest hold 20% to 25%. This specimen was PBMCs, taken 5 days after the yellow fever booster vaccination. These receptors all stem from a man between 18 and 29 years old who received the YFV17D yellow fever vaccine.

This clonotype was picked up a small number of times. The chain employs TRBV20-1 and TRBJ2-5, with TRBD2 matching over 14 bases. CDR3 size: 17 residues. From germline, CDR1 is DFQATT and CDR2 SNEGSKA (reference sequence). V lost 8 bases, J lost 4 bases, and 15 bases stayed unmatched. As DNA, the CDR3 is TGCAGTAGCATTACGGGACTAGCGGGGGTTAGGGGAGAGACCCAGTACTTC. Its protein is CSSITGLAGVRGETQYF.

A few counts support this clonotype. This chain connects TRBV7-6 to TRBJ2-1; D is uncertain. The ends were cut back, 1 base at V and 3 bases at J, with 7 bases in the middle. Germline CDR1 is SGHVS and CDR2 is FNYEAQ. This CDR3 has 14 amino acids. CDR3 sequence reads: CASSLELRYNEQFF. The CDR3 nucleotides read TGTGCCAGCAGCTTAGAACTCCGCTACAATGAGCAGTTCTTC. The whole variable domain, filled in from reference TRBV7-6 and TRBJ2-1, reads GAGVSQSPRYKVTKRGQDVALRCDPISGHVSLYWYRQALGQGPEFLTYFNYEAQQDKSGLPNDRFSAERPEGSISTLTIQRTEQRDSAMYRCASSLELRYNEQFFGPGTRLTVL.

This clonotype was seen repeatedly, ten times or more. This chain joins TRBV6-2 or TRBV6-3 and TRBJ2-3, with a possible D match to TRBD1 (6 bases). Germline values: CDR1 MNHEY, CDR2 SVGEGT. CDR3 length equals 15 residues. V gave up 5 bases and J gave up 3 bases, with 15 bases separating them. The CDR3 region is CASSGYREITDTQYF. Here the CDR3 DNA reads TGTGCCAGCAGTGGCTACAGGGAGATTACAGATACGCAGTATTTT.

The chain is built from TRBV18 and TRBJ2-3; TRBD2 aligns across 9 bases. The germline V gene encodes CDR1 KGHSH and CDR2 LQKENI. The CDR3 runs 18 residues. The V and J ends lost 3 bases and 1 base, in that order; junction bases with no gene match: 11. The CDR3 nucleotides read TGTGCCAGCTCACCGTTGGCGGGGGGGCTCTACGGCACAGATACGCAGTATTTT. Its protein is CASSPLAGGLYGTDTQYF.

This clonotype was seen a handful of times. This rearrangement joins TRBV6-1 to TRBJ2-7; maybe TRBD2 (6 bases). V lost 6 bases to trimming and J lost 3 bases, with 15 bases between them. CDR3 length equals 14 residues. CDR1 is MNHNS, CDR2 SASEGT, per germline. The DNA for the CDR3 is TGTGCCAGCAGGGATGAGACTAGGGGCTACGAGCAGTACGTC. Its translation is CASRDETRGYEQYV.

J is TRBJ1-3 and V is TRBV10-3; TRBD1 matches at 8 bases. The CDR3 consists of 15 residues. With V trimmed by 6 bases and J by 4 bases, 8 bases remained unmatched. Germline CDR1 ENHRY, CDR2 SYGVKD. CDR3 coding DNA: TGTGCCATCAGGAAAGGACAGGGACTGGGAAACACCATATATTTT. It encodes CAIRKGQGLGNTIYF.

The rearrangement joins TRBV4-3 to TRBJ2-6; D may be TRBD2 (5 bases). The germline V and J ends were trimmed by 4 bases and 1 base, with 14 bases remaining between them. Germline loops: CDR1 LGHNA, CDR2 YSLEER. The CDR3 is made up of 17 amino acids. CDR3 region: CASSRRRARSGANVLTF. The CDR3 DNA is TGCGCCAGCAGCCGCCGGCGGGCTCGGTCTGGGGCCAACGTCCTGACTTTC.

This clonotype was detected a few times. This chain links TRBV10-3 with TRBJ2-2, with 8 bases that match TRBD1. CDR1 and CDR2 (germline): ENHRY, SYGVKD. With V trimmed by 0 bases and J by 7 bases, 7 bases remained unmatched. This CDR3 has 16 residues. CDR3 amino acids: CAISESGRGLNGELFF. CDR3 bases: TGTGCCATCAGTGAGTCAGGCAGGGGGCTGAACGGGGAGCTGTTTTTT.

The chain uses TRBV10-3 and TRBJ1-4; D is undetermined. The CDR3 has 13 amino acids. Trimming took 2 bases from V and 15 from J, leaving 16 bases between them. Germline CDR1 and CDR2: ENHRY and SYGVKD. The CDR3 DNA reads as TGTGCCATCAGTGAGAAATGGGCCCTGAGAGTGTTTTTT. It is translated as CAISEKWALRVFF.

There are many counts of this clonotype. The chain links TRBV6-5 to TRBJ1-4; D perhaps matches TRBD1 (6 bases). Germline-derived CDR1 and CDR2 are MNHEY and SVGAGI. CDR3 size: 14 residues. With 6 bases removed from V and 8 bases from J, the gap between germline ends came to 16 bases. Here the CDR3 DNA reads TGTGCCAGCAGCCCCGGGGGGCTGGGGGAAAAACTGTTTTTT. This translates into CASSPGGLGEKLFF.

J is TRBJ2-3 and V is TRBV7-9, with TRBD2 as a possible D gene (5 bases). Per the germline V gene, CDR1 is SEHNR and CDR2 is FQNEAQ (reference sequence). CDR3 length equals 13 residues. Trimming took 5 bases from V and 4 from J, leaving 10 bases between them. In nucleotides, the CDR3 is TGTGCCAGCAGCCCGAAGGGAGCAGATACGCAGTATTTT. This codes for CASSPKGADTQYF.

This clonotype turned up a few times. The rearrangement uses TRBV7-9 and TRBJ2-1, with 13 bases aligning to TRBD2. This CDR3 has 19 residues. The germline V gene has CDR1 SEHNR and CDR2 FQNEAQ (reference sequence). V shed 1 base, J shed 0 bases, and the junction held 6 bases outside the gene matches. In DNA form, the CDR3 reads TGTGCCAGCAGCTTAGGGGGGACTAGCGGGGTCAGCTCCTACAATGAGCAGTTCTTC. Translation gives CASSLGGTSGVSSYNEQFF.

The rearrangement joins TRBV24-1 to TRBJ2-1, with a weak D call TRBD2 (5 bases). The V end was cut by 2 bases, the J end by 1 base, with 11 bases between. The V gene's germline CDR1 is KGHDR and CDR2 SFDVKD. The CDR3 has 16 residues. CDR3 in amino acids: CATSDSLALSYNEQFF. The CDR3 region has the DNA TGTGCCACCAGTGATTCTTTAGCGCTATCCTACAATGAGCAGTTCTTC.

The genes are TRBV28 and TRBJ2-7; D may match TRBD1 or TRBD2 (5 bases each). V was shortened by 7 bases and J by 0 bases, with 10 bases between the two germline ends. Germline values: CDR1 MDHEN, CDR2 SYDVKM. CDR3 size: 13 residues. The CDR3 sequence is CASNQGTSYEQYV. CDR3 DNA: TGTGCCAGCAACCAAGGGACCTCCTACGAGCAGTACGTC.

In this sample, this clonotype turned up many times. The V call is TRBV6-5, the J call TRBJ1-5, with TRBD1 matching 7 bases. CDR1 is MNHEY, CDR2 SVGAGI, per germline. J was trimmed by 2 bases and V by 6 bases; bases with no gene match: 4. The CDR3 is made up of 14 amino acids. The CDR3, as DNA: TGTGCCAGCAGCCGGACAGGAGGCAATCAGCCCCAGCATTTT. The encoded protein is CASSRTGGNQPQHF.

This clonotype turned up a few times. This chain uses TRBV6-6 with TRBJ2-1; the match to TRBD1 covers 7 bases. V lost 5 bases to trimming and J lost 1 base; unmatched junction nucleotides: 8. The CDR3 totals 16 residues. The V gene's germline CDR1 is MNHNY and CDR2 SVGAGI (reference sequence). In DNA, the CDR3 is TGTGCCAGCAGTCCCGGGACAGTAAGTTCCTACAATGAGCAGTTCTTC. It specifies CASSPGTVSSYNEQFF.

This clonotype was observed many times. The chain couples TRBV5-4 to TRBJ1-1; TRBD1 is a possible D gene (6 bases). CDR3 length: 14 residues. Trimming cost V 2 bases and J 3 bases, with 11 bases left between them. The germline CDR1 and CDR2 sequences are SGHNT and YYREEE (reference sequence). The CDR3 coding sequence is TGTGCCAGCAGCTTTGGGGGCAGTGACACTGAAGCTTTCTTT. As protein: CASSFGGSDTEAFF.

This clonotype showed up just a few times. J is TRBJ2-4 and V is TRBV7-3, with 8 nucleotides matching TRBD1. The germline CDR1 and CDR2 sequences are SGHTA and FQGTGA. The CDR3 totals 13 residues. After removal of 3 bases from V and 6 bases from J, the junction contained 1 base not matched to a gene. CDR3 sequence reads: CASSFDRGNIQYF. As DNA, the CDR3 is TGTGCCAGCAGCTTCGACAGGGGAAACATTCAGTACTTC.

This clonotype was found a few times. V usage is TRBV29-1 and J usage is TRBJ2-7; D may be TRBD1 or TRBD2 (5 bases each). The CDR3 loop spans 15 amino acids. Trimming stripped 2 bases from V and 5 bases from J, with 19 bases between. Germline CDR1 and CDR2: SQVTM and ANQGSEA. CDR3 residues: CSVELPMTASHEQYF. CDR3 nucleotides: TGCAGCGTTGAACTTCCCATGACAGCTAGCCACGAGCAGTACTTC.

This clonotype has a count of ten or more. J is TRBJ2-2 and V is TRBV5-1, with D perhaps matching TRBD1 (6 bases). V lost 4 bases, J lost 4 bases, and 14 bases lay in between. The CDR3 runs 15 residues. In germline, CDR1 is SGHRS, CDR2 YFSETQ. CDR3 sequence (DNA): TGCGCCAGCAGCCTGGCTGCAGGGGCCACCGGGGAGCTGTTTTTT. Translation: CASSLAAGATGELFF.

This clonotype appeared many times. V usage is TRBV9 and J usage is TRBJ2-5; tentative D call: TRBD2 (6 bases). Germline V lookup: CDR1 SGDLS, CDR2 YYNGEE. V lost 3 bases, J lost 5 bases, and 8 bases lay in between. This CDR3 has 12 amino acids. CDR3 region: CASSAAGETQYF. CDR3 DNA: TGTGCCAGCAGCGCCGCGGGGGAGACCCAGTACTTC. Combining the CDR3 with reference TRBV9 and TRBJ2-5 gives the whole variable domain DSGVTQTPKHLITATGQRVTLRCSPRSGDLSVYWYQQSLDQGLQFLIQYYNGEERAKGNILERFSAQQFPDLHSELNLSSLELGDSALYFCASSAAGETQYFGPGTRLLVL.

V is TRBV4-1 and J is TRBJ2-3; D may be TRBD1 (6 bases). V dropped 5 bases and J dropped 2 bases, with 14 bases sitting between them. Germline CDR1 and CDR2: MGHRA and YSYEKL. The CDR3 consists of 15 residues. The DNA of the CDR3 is TGCGCCAGCAGCTCAGGGGAGCGGTTCACAGATACGCAGTATTTT. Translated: CASSSGERFTDTQYF.

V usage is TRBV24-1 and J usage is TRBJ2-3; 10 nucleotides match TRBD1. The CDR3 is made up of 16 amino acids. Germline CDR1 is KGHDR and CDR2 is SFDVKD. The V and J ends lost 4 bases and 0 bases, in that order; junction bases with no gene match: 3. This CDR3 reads CATSEPGQGSTDTQYF. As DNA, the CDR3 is TGTGCCACCAGTGAGCCGGGACAGGGGAGCACAGATACGCAGTATTTT.

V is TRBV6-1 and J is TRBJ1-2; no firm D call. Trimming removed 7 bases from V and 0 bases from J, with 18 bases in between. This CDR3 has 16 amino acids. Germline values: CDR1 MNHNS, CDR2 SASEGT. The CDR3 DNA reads TGTGCCAGCAACCCCTCAATAGGGCGAGCTAACTATGGCTACACCTTC. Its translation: CASNPSIGRANYGYTF.

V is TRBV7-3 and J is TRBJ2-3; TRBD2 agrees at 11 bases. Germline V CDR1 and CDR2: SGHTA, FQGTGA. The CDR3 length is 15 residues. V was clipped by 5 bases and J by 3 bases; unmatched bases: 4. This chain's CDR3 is CASSRLAGLTDTQYF. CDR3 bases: TGTGCCAGCAGCAGACTAGCGGGGTTGACAGATACGCAGTATTTT.